This T cell receptor (beta chain) was sequenced during a study of T cells in Graves' hyperthyroidism and ophthalmopathy. Researchers took RNA transcripts and amplified the TCR beta CDR3 regions from them. First-round RT-PCR with HTBI primers amplified the TCR CDR3 region. TCRdb re-called the multiplex PCR reads with MiXCR, one entry per CDR3 protein. The data show more than 500,000 distinct CDR3 sequences, with approximately 44% seen just once and around 20% held by the top ten. The CDR3 has 13 amino acids. V was pared by 6 bases and J by 2 bases, with 10 bases between. Germline lookup yields CDR1 SNHLY and CDR2 FYNNEI. Study-level findings and limits: Ophthalmopathy was model-predicted a median about 6.9 months pre-onset.

The table lists this clonotype with many counts. Its antigen is not known. V usage is TRBV2 and J usage is TRBJ1-2, with no clear D. Material: peripheral blood or thyroid tissue (not recorded which). This TCR was sampled from an adult woman with Graves' disease, either hyperthyroidism or ophthalmopathy (not recorded which). The CDR3 protein is CASSESRNYGYTF. Here the CDR3 DNA reads TGTGCCAGCAGCGAGAGCAGGAACTATGGCTACACCTTC.